This T cell receptor beta chain was captured in a study of blood T cells in healthy people across ages. PCR was performed a second time for roughly 7 to 11 cycles using a sample-barcoded 5' primer and a J-beta primer mix. One entry per CDR3 protein results from TCRdb running MiXCR on the 5' RACE reads. The data hold around 710,000 distinct CDR3 sequences, with approximately 43% observed a single time. This clonotype was detected only a few times. The sequence was collected from a woman between 55 and 75 years old in good health. The sequencing sample was made of blood.

This CDR3 is CASSPRTYPYEQYF. The CDR3 bases are TGTGCCAGCAGTCCACGGACATACCCCTACGAGCAGTACTTC. The chain is built from TRBV6-6 and TRBJ2-7, with D perhaps matching TRBD1 (5 bases). This CDR3 is 14 amino acids long. Trimming cost V 5 bases and J 2 bases, with 13 bases left between them. The germline gives CDR1 MNHNY, CDR2 SVGAGI (reference sequence).